This paragraph reports one TCR beta chain. Its matching antigen is unknown. There were only Caucasian adults among the donors, and all lived in Nashville, Tennessee. Some clones are missing from TCRdb's copy, which holds only in-frame ones; the method was immunoSEQ multiplex PCR. The repertoire has 950,000 to 1,100,000 clones, around 78% of them found once; the top ten carry more than 0.55%. Germline V gene lookup returns CDR1 SGHTS and CDR2 YDEGEE. V was clipped by 5 bases and J by 0 bases, with 6 bases between them. The CDR3 runs to 13 residues. The data originate from a study of shared clonotypes between healthy human individuals. Study details: The composition of the donors was a couple of women and a few men aged 18 to 49.

Notes on the study in general: Shared across a few donors were roughly 5.3% of the naive CD4 clonotypes.

The sequence derives from a young man in good health. Some clones in this sample may be carry-over from other donors' samples. Sequencing was done on a sample of memory CD4+ T cells from PBMCs. Subset given: CD45RA-negative fraction. The chain recombines TRBV5-8 with TRBJ1-3; D is perhaps TRBD1 (5 bases). The CDR3 coding sequence is TGTGCCAGCAGGCAGGGCTCTGGAAACACCATATATTTT. It is translated as CASRQGSGNTIYF.